This is a list of T cell receptor beta chains from one sample in a study of blood T cells in healthy people across ages. Using its own MiXCR run on the 5' RACE reads, TCRdb lists one record per CDR3 protein. The sample records 1.5 million to 2 million distinct CDR3 sequences, roughly 28% being singletons. Specimen: blood. Receptors originate from a woman aged 30 to 39 in good health. The CDR3 runs from the conserved cysteine through the conserved F or W. A D gene is named only where the DNA matches it firmly. A clone size is listed for some rows: how often the clone was seen (once, few, many), or a class if it is expanded.

clone size: few
V gene: TRBV5-1
J gene: TRBJ2-1
D gene: NA
CDR3 DNA: TGCGCCAGCAGCTTGAAGCCCACAGGGCCTCCGTTCTTC
CDR3 protein: CASSLKPTGPPFF

clone size: many
V gene: TRBV2
J gene: TRBJ2-5
D gene: NA
CDR3 DNA: TGTGCCAGCCAAGACGGGGAGACCCAGTACTTC
CDR3 protein: CASQDGETQYF

clone size: NA
V gene: TRBV29-1
J gene: TRBJ2-7
D gene: NA
CDR3 DNA: TGCAGCGTTCAGGGGGCTAGCGGGGACCCAAGCTCCTACGAGCAGTACTTC
CDR3 protein: CSVQGASGDPSSYEQYF

clone size: NA
V gene: TRBV20-1
J gene: TRBJ1-5
D gene: NA
CDR3 DNA: TGCAGTGCTAGTTCAGGGGCGCAGAATAGCAATCAGCCCCAGCATTTT
CDR3 protein: CSASSGAQNSNQPQHF

clone size: few
V gene: TRBV20-1
J gene: TRBJ2-2
D gene: NA
CDR3 DNA: TGCAGTGCTAGGGGATCCACCGGGGAGCTGTTTTTT
CDR3 protein: CSARGSTGELFF

clone size: NA
V gene: TRBV2
J gene: TRBJ1-4
D gene: NA
CDR3 DNA: TGTGCCAGCAGGGTGGACATCAGTGAAAAACTGTTTTTT
CDR3 protein: CASRVDISEKLFF

clone size: NA
V gene: TRBV3-1
J gene: TRBJ1-2
D gene: NA
CDR3 DNA: TGTGCCAGCAGCCAAGAAAACTACTATGGCTACACCTTC
CDR3 protein: CASSQENYYGYTF

clone size: few
V gene: TRBV20-1
J gene: TRBJ2-5
D gene: TRBD2
CDR3 DNA: TGCAGTGCTAGAGAACCCCGCGCGGGAGAGCAGTACTTC
CDR3 protein: CSAREPRAGEQYF

clone size: NA
V gene: TRBV9
J gene: TRBJ2-3
D gene: TRBD2
CDR3 DNA: TGTGCCAGCAGCCCCCACCCTACAGCGGGGGGCACAGATACGCAGTATTTT
CDR3 protein: CASSPHPTAGGTDTQYF

clone size: many
V gene: TRBV4-2
J gene: TRBJ2-7
D gene: NA
CDR3 DNA: TGTGCCAGCAGCCCACGGGACCCACCCTACGAGCAGTACTTC
CDR3 protein: CASSPRDPPYEQYF

clone size: NA
V gene: TRBV7-2
J gene: TRBJ2-7
D gene: NA
CDR3 DNA: TGTGCCAGCAGCTTCACAGACGGCACCTACGAGCAGTACTTC
CDR3 protein: CASSFTDGTYEQYF

clone size: few
V gene: TRBV7-9
J gene: TRBJ2-7
D gene: TRBD1
CDR3 DNA: TGTACCAGCAGCTTCGGACAGGGGGCATTTGACGAGCAGTACTTC
CDR3 protein: CTSSFGQGAFDEQYF

clone size: few
V gene: TRBV20-1
J gene: TRBJ2-1
D gene: TRBD2
CDR3 DNA: TGCAGTGCTGGGGCTAGACTAGCGGGAGGCAATGAGCAGTTCTTC
CDR3 protein: CSAGARLAGGNEQFF

clone size: many
V gene: TRBV5-1
J gene: TRBJ2-4
D gene: NA
CDR3 DNA: TGCGCCAGCAGCTTGGGGCAGGGATCCAAAAACATTCAGTACTTC
CDR3 protein: CASSLGQGSKNIQYF

clone size: few
V gene: TRBV7-8
J gene: TRBJ1-2
D gene: TRBD1
CDR3 DNA: TGTGCCAGCAGTTCCCTCTCCGGGACAGATAATGGCTACACCTTC
CDR3 protein: CASSSLSGTDNGYTF

clone size: few
V gene: TRBV29-1
J gene: TRBJ2-1
D gene: NA
CDR3 DNA: TGCAGCGTTGGGGACGCGTACAATGAGCAGTTCTTC
CDR3 protein: CSVGDAYNEQFF

clone size: NA
V gene: TRBV10-1
J gene: TRBJ1-1
D gene: NA
CDR3 DNA: TGCGCCAGCAGTGAGTGGGTGCTAGGAGAAGCTTTCTTT
CDR3 protein: CASSEWVLGEAFF

clone size: few
V gene: TRBV20-1
J gene: TRBJ2-3
D gene: NA
CDR3 DNA: TGCAGTGCTAGGCCGGGGCAGGGGCACCCAGATACGCAGTATTTT
CDR3 protein: CSARPGQGHPDTQYF

clone size: NA
V gene: TRBV14
J gene: TRBJ1-2
D gene: TRBD1
CDR3 DNA: TGTGCCAGCAGCCAAGATCCAGGGGGAACGGAAGGCTACACCTTC
CDR3 protein: CASSQDPGGTEGYTF

clone size: many
V gene: TRBV5-1
J gene: TRBJ2-1
D gene: NA
CDR3 DNA: TGCGCCAGCAGCTTGCTGGGCTCCGATGAGCAGTTCTTC
CDR3 protein: CASSLLGSDEQFF

clone size: few
V gene: TRBV4-1
J gene: TRBJ2-6
D gene: NA
CDR3 DNA: TGCGCCAGCGGGCGGATGATCACGGGGGCTGGGGCCAACGTCCTGACTTTC
CDR3 protein: CASGRMITGAGANVLTF

clone size: NA
V gene: TRBV7-6
J gene: TRBJ2-7
D gene: NA
CDR3 DNA: TGTGCCAGCAGCTGGGGGTCCGGGAGAAACTCCTACGAGCAGTACTTC
CDR3 protein: CASSWGSGRNSYEQYF

clone size: NA
V gene: TRBV20-1
J gene: TRBJ1-5
D gene: NA
CDR3 DNA: TGCAGTGCCACAAAGGGAGTGAGCAATCAGCCCCAGCATTTT
CDR3 protein: CSATKGVSNQPQHF

clone size: NA
V gene: TRBV27
J gene: TRBJ2-7
D gene: NA
CDR3 DNA: TGTGCCAGCACTACACTGGCGGGACAGAGCCACTACGAGCAGTACTTC
CDR3 protein: CASTTLAGQSHYEQYF

clone size: NA
V gene: TRBV5-1
J gene: TRBJ2-1
D gene: TRBD2
CDR3 DNA: TGCGCCAGCAGCTTGGCGACTAGCGGGGGGAGAGCGCAGTTCTTC
CDR3 protein: CASSLATSGGRAQFF

clone size: NA
V gene: TRBV28
J gene: TRBJ2-7
D gene: NA
CDR3 DNA: TGTGCCAGCAGTTACGGGGGCACTAGGTCCTACGAGCAGTACTTC
CDR3 protein: CASSYGGTRSYEQYF

clone size: NA
V gene: TRBV28
J gene: TRBJ1-2
D gene: NA
CDR3 DNA: TGTGCCAGCAGTTTCGCAGGGGAGGTCTATGGCTACACCTTC
CDR3 protein: CASSFAGEVYGYTF

clone size: few
V gene: TRBV27
J gene: TRBJ1-6
D gene: NA
CDR3 DNA: TGTGCCAGCAGTCTTTCCAGGGGAAAGTCACCCCTCCACTTT
CDR3 protein: CASSLSRGKSPLHF

clone size: NA
V gene: TRBV12-3/TRBV12-4
J gene: TRBJ2-2
D gene: NA
CDR3 DNA: TGTGCCAGCAGTTCTCGTGTTCCCGGGGAGCTGTTTTTT
CDR3 protein: CASSSRVPGELFF

clone size: NA
V gene: TRBV6-5
J gene: TRBJ2-5
D gene: NA
CDR3 DNA: TGTGCCAGCTTCCCCCAGGGGACCACCCAAGAGACCCAGTACTTC
CDR3 protein: CASFPQGTTQETQYF

clone size: NA
V gene: TRBV2
J gene: TRBJ2-3
D gene: NA
CDR3 DNA: TGTGCCAGCGAATTCACAGATACGCAGTATTTT
CDR3 protein: CASEFTDTQYF

clone size: NA
V gene: TRBV12-3/TRBV12-4
J gene: TRBJ1-5
D gene: NA
CDR3 DNA: TGTGCCAGCAGCTCCCCGGGACGGGGTAGGCAGCCCCAGCATTTT
CDR3 protein: CASSSPGRGRQPQHF

clone size: few
V gene: TRBV9
J gene: TRBJ2-3
D gene: NA
CDR3 DNA: TGTGCCAGCAGCGTCTCGGGGGGCACTAGCACAGATACGCAGTATTTT
CDR3 protein: CASSVSGGTSTDTQYF

clone size: NA
V gene: TRBV3-1
J gene: TRBJ2-7
D gene: NA
CDR3 DNA: TGTGCCAGCAGCCAAGAATCGTTTTACGAGCAGTACTTC
CDR3 protein: CASSQESFYEQYF

clone size: NA
V gene: TRBV6-1
J gene: TRBJ1-2
D gene: TRBD1
CDR3 DNA: TGTGCCAGCAGTTTCCCGGGACAGAAGGACTATGGCTACACCTTC
CDR3 protein: CASSFPGQKDYGYTF

clone size: many
V gene: TRBV28
J gene: TRBJ2-7
D gene: NA
CDR3 DNA: TGTGCCAGCAGTTCCCCCGGGACGGATATCTCCTACGAGCAGTACTTC
CDR3 protein: CASSSPGTDISYEQYF

clone size: NA
V gene: TRBV28
J gene: TRBJ2-7
D gene: TRBD1
CDR3 DNA: TGTGCCAGCAGAACACCGGGACAGGGGGCATTCTACGAGCAGTACTTC
CDR3 protein: CASRTPGQGAFYEQYF

clone size: NA
V gene: TRBV6-5
J gene: TRBJ2-6
D gene: NA
CDR3 DNA: TGTGCCAGCAGTTACTCAACAGGCCGCTCTGGGGCCAACGTCCTGACTTTC
CDR3 protein: CASSYSTGRSGANVLTF

clone size: NA
V gene: TRBV10-3
J gene: TRBJ1-4
D gene: TRBD1
CDR3 DNA: TGTGCCATCAGTGAATCGGACAGGATTAATGAAAAACTGTTTTTT
CDR3 protein: CAISESDRINEKLFF

clone size: many
V gene: TRBV10-3
J gene: TRBJ2-7
D gene: NA
CDR3 DNA: TGTGCCATCAGTGAAAACGGTGGGGGAAGCTACGAGCAGTACTTC
CDR3 protein: CAISENGGGSYEQYF

clone size: many
V gene: TRBV15
J gene: TRBJ2-1
D gene: NA
CDR3 DNA: TGTGCCACCAGCAGAGATGGGTCCCTAGTGGGCCATGAGCAGTTCTTC
CDR3 protein: CATSRDGSLVGHEQFF

clone size: few
V gene: TRBV20-1
J gene: TRBJ2-3
D gene: TRBD2
CDR3 DNA: TGCAGTGCAGCGAGCGGGGGGGCCGAGTCAGATACGCAGTATTTT
CDR3 protein: CSAASGGAESDTQYF

clone size: NA
V gene: TRBV20-1
J gene: TRBJ2-2
D gene: NA
CDR3 DNA: TGCAGTGCTAGATCCCTAGCCGCCACCGGGGAGCTGTTTTTT
CDR3 protein: CSARSLAATGELFF

clone size: NA
V gene: TRBV28
J gene: TRBJ2-7
D gene: NA
CDR3 DNA: TGTGCCAGCAGTTACCGGTTCCACGAGCAGTACTTC
CDR3 protein: CASSYRFHEQYF

clone size: NA
V gene: TRBV7-9
J gene: TRBJ2-7
D gene: NA
CDR3 DNA: TGTACCAGCAGCCCCTGGGCGACTGGCGGGGACGAACAGTACTTC
CDR3 protein: CTSSPWATGGDEQYF

clone size: many
V gene: TRBV28
J gene: TRBJ2-6
D gene: NA
CDR3 DNA: TGTGCCAGCGCTCAGGGGGGCCCCTCTGGGGCCAACGTCCTGACTTTC
CDR3 protein: CASAQGGPSGANVLTF

clone size: few
V gene: TRBV5-4
J gene: TRBJ2-1
D gene: NA
CDR3 DNA: TGTGCCAGCCGGACAGCGGCAGGGGTCGACAATGAGCAGTTCTTC
CDR3 protein: CASRTAAGVDNEQFF

clone size: NA
V gene: TRBV28
J gene: TRBJ1-5
D gene: NA
CDR3 DNA: TGTGCCAGCAGTTTAGCCCAATTGTCCCAGCATTTT
CDR3 protein: CASSLAQLSQHF

clone size: few
V gene: TRBV5-1
J gene: TRBJ2-3
D gene: NA
CDR3 DNA: TGCGCCAGCAGCTTGGGGGTCGACAGAGGCACAGATACGCAGTATTTT
CDR3 protein: CASSLGVDRGTDTQYF

clone size: NA
V gene: TRBV7-6
J gene: TRBJ2-1
D gene: TRBD2
CDR3 DNA: TGTGCCAGCAGCTTAGTCCCACTAGCGGGGGGCCAGCACGGGGATGAGCAGTTCTTC
CDR3 protein: CASSLVPLAGGQHGDEQFF

clone size: few
V gene: TRBV18
J gene: TRBJ1-2
D gene: NA
CDR3 DNA: TGTGCCAGCTCACCACTAAACACGTATGGCTACACCTTC
CDR3 protein: CASSPLNTYGYTF

clone size: many
V gene: TRBV7-9
J gene: TRBJ2-6
D gene: NA
CDR3 DNA: TGTGCCAGCAGTAACTCTGGGGCCAACGTCCTGACTTTC
CDR3 protein: CASSNSGANVLTF

clone size: NA
V gene: TRBV7-2
J gene: TRBJ1-2
D gene: TRBD1
CDR3 DNA: TGTGCCAGCAGCTCCACGGGACAGGGCAGCTGGTACACCTTC
CDR3 protein: CASSSTGQGSWYTF

clone size: NA
V gene: TRBV27
J gene: TRBJ1-5
D gene: NA
CDR3 DNA: TGTGCCAGCAGTGAGACTCGGGGCGTATATCAGCCCCAGCATTTT
CDR3 protein: CASSETRGVYQPQHF

clone size: NA
V gene: TRBV12-3/TRBV12-4
J gene: TRBJ1-1
D gene: NA
CDR3 DNA: TGTGCCAGCAGTTTTCTTGGGATTCCCGAAGCTTTCTTT
CDR3 protein: CASSFLGIPEAFF

clone size: few
V gene: TRBV5-1
J gene: TRBJ2-3
D gene: NA
CDR3 DNA: TGCGCCAGCAGTCCGGGGGACCGAGGACCCACAGATACGCAGTATTTT
CDR3 protein: CASSPGDRGPTDTQYF

clone size: NA
V gene: TRBV7-9
J gene: TRBJ2-7
D gene: NA
CDR3 DNA: TGTGCCAGCAGCTGCGGACGGACACCTTCCTACGAGCAGTACTTC
CDR3 protein: CASSCGRTPSYEQYF

clone size: few
V gene: TRBV19
J gene: TRBJ1-2
D gene: NA
CDR3 DNA: TGTGCCAGTACCACGAGGAAGGGAACGTATGGCTACACCTTC
CDR3 protein: CASTTRKGTYGYTF

clone size: many
V gene: TRBV29-1
J gene: TRBJ1-2
D gene: TRBD1
CDR3 DNA: TGCAGCGTTGCCGCGACAGGGGGACTTAACTATGGCTACACCTTC
CDR3 protein: CSVAATGGLNYGYTF